A selection of T cell receptor beta chains follows, all from one sample in a study of glioma-infiltrating T cells. TCRdb recomputed calls from the multiplex PCR reads with MiXCR, one row per CDR3 protein. The data contain 100,000 to 150,000 distinct CDR3 sequences, roughly 24% of them singletons. The material sequenced was glioma tissue, nonneoplastic brain tissue, or PBMCs (not recorded which). Receptor source: a human donor with low-grade glioma or glioblastoma, undergoing nonglioma brain surgery, or in good health (not recorded which). Each CDR3 is given with its conserved first and last residue. D genes are given only for firm matches. The size of a clone is reported for some rows only, either as once, few or many, or as a class for expanded clones.

D gene	V gene	clone size	J gene	CDR3 protein	CDR3 DNA
-	TRBV11-2	-	TRBJ2-7	CAIGTGRGDEQYF	TGTGCCATTGGGACCGGACGGGGAGACGAGCAGTACTTC
-	TRBV6-1	few	TRBJ2-1	CASRLAGESHEQFF	TGTGCCAGCAGGCTAGCAGGGGAGTCCCATGAGCAGTTCTTC
-	TRBV24-1	few	TRBJ1-1	CATSGFGGSEAFF	TGTGCCACCAGTGGTTTTGGGGGGTCGGAAGCTTTCTTT
TRBD1	TRBV6-6	many	TRBJ1-6	CASSYAGTGDSPLHF	TGTGCCAGCAGTTACGCCGGGACAGGGGATTCACCCCTCCACTTT
TRBD2	TRBV10-3	few	TRBJ2-1	CAISSGLAAVNEQFF	TGTGCCATCAGCTCCGGACTAGCGGCAGTCAATGAGCAGTTCTTC
-	TRBV6-2/TRBV6-3	-	TRBJ1-1	CASIGTSGSKNIQYFGAGPEAFF	-
-	TRBV11-2	many	TRBJ1-2	CASSSTGLYGYTF	TGTGCCAGCAGCTCCACAGGACTCTATGGCTACACCTTC
-	TRBV7-9	many	TRBJ2-2	CASSTWTGSGELFF	TGTGCCAGCAGCACTTGGACTGGCTCCGGGGAGCTGTTTTTT
-	TRBV4-3	many	TRBJ2-7	CASSQLRGTTTLYEQYF	TGCGCCAGCAGCCAACTTCGGGGCACTACAACTCTCTACGAGCAGTACTTC
-	TRBV10-3	many	TRBJ1-6	CAIRGASDSPLHF	TGTGCCATCAGGGGGGCTAGTGATTCACCCCTCCACTTT
TRBD2	TRBV7-6	many	TRBJ2-1	CASSPRQGLAGESKQFF	TGTGCCAGCAGCCCCCGCCAGGGACTAGCGGGAGAGTCCAAGCAGTTCTTC
-	TRBV6-6	many	TRBJ2-1	CASSYSGDEQFF	TGTGCCAGCAGTTACTCCGGTGATGAGCAGTTCTTC
-	TRBV14	-	TRBJ2-5	CASSHLGQPANEEAQYF	TGTGCCAGCAGCCACCTAGGGCAGCCGGCTAATGAAGAGGCCCAGTACTTC
-	TRBV24-1	many	TRBJ2-7	CATSDPDRPLEQYF	TGTGCCACCAGTGACCCAGACAGACCCCTCGAGCAGTACTTC
TRBD2	TRBV6-2/TRBV6-3	-	TRBJ2-5	CANLLAETKETQYF	TGTGCCAACCTACTAGCGGAGACAAAAGAGACCCAGTACTTC
-	TRBV4-1	many	TRBJ1-1	CASSQTGPTEAFF	TGCGCCAGCAGCCAAACAGGGCCGACTGAAGCTTTCTTT
TRBD2	TRBV4-2	few	TRBJ2-7	CASSQEGRAGVDEQYF	TGTGCCAGCAGCCAAGAGGGTCGAGCGGGAGTGGATGAGCAGTACTTC
-	TRBV5-1	many	TRBJ2-1	CASSFHRWNEQFF	TGCGCCAGCAGCTTTCATAGGTGGAATGAGCAGTTCTTC
TRBD2	TRBV20-1	many	TRBJ2-3	CSARISSGSDTQYF	TGCAGTGCTAGGATCTCTAGCGGTTCGGATACGCAGTATTTT
-	TRBV20-1	many	TRBJ2-7	CSAGDTSEQYF	TGCAGTGCTGGGGACACGAGCGAGCAGTACTTC
-	TRBV28	-	TRBJ2-1	CASSFFSVENEQFF	TGTGCCAGCAGTTTTTTTTCAGTGGAGAATGAGCAGTTCTTC
-	TRBV7-2	many	TRBJ2-5	CASSLVQARQETQYF	TGTGCCAGCAGCTTAGTCCAGGCCCGCCAAGAGACCCAGTACTTC
-	TRBV19	many	TRBJ2-1	CASSYSRYNEQFF	TGTGCCAGTAGTTACTCTAGATACAATGAGCAGTTCTTC
-	TRBV27	many	TRBJ1-5	CASSPTENQPQHF	TGTGCCAGCAGCCCTACAGAGAATCAGCCCCAGCATTTT
-	TRBV7-9	many	TRBJ1-3	CASSLYGQTGNTIYF	TGTGCCAGCAGCCTTTACGGACAGACTGGAAACACCATATATTTT
-	TRBV19	many	TRBJ2-1	CASTTGPPYNEQFF	TGTGCCAGTACTACGGGCCCACCCTACAATGAGCAGTTCTTC